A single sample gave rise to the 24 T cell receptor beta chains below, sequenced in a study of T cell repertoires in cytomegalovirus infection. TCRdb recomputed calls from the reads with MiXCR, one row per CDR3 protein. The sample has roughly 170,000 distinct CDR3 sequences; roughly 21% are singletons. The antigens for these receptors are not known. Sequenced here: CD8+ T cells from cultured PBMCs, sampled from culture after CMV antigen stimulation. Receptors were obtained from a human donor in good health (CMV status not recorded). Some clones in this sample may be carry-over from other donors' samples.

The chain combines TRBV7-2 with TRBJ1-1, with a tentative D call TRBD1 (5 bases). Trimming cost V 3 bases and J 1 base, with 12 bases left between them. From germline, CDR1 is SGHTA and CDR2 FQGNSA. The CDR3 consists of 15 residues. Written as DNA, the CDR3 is TGTGCCAGCAGCTTCCTCGAGGGGACGAACACTGAAGCTTTCTTT. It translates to CASSFLEGTNTEAFF.

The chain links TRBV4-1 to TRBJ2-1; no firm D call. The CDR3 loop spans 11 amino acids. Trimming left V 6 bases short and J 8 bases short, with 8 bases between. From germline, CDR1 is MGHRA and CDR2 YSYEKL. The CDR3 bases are TGCGCCAGCAGTCACAGCGATGAGCAGTTCTTC. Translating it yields CASSHSDEQFF.

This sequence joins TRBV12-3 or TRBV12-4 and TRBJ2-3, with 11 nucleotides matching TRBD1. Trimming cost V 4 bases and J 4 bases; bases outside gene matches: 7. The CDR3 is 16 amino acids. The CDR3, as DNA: TGTGCCAGCAGTTCACCGGGACAGGGGGGCGCAGATACGCAGTATTTT. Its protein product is CASSSPGQGGADTQYF.

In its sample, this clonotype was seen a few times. The CDR3 spells CASSRQAHSGNTIYF. The CDR3 coding sequence is TGTGCCAGCAGTCGACAGGCGCACTCTGGAAACACCATATATTTT. V usage is TRBV11-2 and J usage is TRBJ1-3; D perhaps matches TRBD1 (6 bases). The CDR3 covers 15 residues. Per the germline V gene, CDR1 is SGHAT and CDR2 is FQNNGV. With 6 bases removed from V and 0 bases from J, the gap between germline ends came to 12 bases.

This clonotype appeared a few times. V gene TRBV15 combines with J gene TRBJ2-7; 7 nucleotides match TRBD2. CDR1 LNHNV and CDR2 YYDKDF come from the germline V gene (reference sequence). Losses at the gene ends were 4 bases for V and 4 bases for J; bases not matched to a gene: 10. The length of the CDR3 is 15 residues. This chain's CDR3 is CATSIGTRGEYEQYF. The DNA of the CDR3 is TGTGCCACCAGCATTGGGACCCGGGGGGAGTACGAGCAGTACTTC. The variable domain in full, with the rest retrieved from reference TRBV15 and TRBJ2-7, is DAMVIQNPRYQVTQFGKPVTLSCSQTLNHNVMYWYQQKSSQAPKLLFHYYDKDFNNEADTPDNFQSRRPNTSFCFLDIRSPGLGDTAMYLCATSIGTRGEYEQYFGPGTRLTVT.

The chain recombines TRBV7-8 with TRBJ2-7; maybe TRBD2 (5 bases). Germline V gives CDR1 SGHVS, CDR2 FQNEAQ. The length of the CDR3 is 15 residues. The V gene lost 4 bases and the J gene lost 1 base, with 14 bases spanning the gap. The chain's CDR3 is CASSYYAGVSYEQYF. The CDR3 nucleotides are TGTGCCAGCAGCTACTATGCCGGGGTTTCCTACGAGCAGTACTTC.

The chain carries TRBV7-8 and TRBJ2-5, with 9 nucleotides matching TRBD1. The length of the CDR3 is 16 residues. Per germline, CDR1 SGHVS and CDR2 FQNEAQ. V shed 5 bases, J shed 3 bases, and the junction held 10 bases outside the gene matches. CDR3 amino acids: CASSLPAGQGKETQYF. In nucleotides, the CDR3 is TGTGCCAGCAGCCTCCCGGCGGGACAGGGAAAAGAGACCCAGTACTTC. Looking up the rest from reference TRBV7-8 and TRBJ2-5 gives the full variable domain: GAGVSQSPRYKVAKRGQDVALRCDPISGHVSLFWYQQALGQGPEFLTYFQNEAQLDKSGLPSDRFFAERPEGSVSTLKIQRTQQEDSAVYLCASSLPAGQGKETQYFGPGTRLLVL.

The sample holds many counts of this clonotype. DNA of the CDR3: TGTGCTAGTGGTATCCCCCGGGACAGGGCTTACGAGCAGTACTTC. It is translated as CASGIPRDRAYEQYF. The chain has TRBV12-5 and TRBJ2-7; 9 nucleotides line up with TRBD1. This CDR3 spans 15 amino acids. The V and J ends lost 5 bases and 4 bases, in that order; junction bases with no gene match: 9. Germline V CDR1 and CDR2: LGHNT, FRNRAP.

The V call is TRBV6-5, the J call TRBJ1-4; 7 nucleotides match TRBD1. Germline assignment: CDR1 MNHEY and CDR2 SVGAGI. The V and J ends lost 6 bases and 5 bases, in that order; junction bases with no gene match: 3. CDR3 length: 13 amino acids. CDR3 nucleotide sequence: TGTGCCAGCAGGGGGGACAGCAATGAAAAACTGTTTTTT. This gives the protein CASRGDSNEKLFF.

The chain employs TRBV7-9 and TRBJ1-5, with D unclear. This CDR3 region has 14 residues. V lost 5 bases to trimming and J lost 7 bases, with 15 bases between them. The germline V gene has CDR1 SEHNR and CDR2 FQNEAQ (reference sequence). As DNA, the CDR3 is TGTGCCAGCAGCCCTGAGGGATGGGAACAGCCCCAGCATTTT. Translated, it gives CASSPEGWEQPQHF.

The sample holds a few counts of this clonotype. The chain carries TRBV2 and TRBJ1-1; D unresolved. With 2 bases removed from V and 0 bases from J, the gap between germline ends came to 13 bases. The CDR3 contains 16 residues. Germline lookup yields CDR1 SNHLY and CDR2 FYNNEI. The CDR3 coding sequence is TGTGCCAGCAGTGAATCATTTGAAGACTTGAACACTGAAGCTTTCTTT. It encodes CASSESFEDLNTEAFF.

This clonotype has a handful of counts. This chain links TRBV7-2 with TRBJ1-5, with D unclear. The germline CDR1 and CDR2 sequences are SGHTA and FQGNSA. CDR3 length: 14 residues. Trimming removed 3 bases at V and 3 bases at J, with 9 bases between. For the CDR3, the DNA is TGTGCCAGCAGCTTCTCCAAGTACAATCAGCCCCAGCATTTT. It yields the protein CASSFSKYNQPQHF.

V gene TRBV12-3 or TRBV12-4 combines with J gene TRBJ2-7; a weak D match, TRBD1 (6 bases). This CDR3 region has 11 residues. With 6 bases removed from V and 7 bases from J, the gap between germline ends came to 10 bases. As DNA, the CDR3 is TGTGCCAGCAGAACAGGGTTAGAGCAGTACTTC. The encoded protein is CASRTGLEQYF.

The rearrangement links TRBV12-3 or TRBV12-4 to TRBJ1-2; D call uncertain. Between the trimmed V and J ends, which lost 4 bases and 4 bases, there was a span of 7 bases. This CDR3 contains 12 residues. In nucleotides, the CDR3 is TGTGCCAGCAGTTCGGGCATCTATGGCTACACCTTC. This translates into CASSSGIYGYTF.

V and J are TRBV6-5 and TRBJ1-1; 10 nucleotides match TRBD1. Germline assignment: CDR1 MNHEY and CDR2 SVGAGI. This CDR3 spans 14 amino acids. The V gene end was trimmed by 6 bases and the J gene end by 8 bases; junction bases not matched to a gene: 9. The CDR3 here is CASSLGTGEPEAFF. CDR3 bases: TGTGCCAGCAGCCTCGGGACAGGGGAACCCGAAGCTTTCTTT.

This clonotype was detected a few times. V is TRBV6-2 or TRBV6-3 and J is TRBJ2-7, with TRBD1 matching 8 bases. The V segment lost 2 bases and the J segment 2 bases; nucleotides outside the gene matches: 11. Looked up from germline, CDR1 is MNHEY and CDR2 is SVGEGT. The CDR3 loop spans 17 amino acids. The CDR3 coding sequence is TGTGCCAGCAGTTACGATTTTGGGACAGGTGAACCCTACGAGCAGTACTTC. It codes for CASSYDFGTGEPYEQYF.

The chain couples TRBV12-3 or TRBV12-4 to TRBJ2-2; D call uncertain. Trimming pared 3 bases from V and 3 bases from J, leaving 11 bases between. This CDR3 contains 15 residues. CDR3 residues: CASSFGPRDTGELFF. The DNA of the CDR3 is TGTGCCAGCAGTTTTGGGCCAAGGGACACCGGGGAGCTGTTTTTT.

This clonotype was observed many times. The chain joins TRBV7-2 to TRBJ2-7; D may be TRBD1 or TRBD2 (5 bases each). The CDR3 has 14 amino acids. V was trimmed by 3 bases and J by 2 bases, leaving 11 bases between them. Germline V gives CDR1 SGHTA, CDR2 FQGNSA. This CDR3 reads CASSFRDGPYEQYF. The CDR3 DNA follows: TGTGCCAGCAGCTTCCGGGACGGACCCTACGAGCAGTACTTC. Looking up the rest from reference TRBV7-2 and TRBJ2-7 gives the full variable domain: GAGVSQSPSNKVTEKGKDVELRCDPISGHTALYWYRQSLGQGLEFLIYFQGNSAPDKSGLPSDRFSAERTGGSVSTLTIQRTQQEDSAVYLCASSFRDGPYEQYFGPGTRLTVT.

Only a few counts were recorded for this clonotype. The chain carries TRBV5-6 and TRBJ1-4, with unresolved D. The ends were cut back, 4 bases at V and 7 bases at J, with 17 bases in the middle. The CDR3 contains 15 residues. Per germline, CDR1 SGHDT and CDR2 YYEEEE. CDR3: CASSVLMEDGEKLFF. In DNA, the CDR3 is TGTGCCAGCAGCGTACTAATGGAGGACGGTGAAAAACTGTTTTTT.

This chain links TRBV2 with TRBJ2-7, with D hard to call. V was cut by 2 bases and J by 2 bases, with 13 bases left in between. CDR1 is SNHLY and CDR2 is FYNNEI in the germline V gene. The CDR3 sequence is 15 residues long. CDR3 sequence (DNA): TGTGCCAGCAGTGAAACGTCCGATTCAACCTACGAGCAGTACTTC. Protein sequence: CASSETSDSTYEQYF.

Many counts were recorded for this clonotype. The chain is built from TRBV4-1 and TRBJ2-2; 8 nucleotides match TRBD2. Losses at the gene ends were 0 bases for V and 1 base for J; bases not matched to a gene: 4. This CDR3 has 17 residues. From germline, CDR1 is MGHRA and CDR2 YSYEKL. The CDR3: CASSQDSGAVNTGELFF. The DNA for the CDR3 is TGCGCCAGCAGCCAAGATAGCGGGGCCGTGAACACCGGGGAGCTGTTTTTT.

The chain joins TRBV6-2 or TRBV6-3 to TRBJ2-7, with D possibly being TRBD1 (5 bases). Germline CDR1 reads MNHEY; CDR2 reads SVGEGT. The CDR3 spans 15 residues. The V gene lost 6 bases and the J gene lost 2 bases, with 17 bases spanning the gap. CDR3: CASRPPQVPTYEQYF. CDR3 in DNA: TGTGCCAGCAGACCCCCACAGGTTCCCACCTACGAGCAGTACTTC.

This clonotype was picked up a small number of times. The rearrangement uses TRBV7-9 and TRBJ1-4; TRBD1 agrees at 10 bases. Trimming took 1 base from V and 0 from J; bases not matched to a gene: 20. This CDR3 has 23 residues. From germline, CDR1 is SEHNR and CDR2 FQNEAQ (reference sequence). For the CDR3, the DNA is TGTGCCAGCAGCTTAGGGTCGGACATCGCCCCGGGGGACAGGGGTGCAACTAATGAAAAACTGTTTTTT. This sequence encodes CASSLGSDIAPGDRGATNEKLFF.

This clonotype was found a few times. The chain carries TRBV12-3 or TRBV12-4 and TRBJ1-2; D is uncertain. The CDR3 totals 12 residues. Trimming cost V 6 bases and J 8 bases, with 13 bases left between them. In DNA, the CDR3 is TGTGCCAGCAGGCCCCCAGGCGCCGGCTACACCTTC. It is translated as CASRPPGAGYTF.